Presented here are 16 T cell receptor beta chains from one specimen sequenced in a study of control samples from healthy donors and cancer patients. Measured with immunoSEQ multiplex PCR; TCRdb has only the in-frame clones, and not every one. This table holds 150,000 to 200,000 clones, about nine tenths found once. Sequencing was performed on blood. The receptors come from a young woman in good health.

The V and J genes are TRBV7-9 and TRBJ1-6; D possibly corresponds to TRBD1 (5 bases). The CDR3 is 16 residues long. V was shortened by 5 bases and J by 0 bases, with 11 bases between the two germline ends. Germline loops: CDR1 SEHNR, CDR2 FQNEAQ (reference sequence). CDR3 residues: CASSKGPSSYNSPLHF. The CDR3 DNA reads as TGTGCCAGCAGCAAGGGACCGAGCTCCTATAATTCACCCCTCCACTTT.

Note on this clone: The sample has other DNA sequences that encode this CDR3 too. The DNA for the CDR3 is TGCGCCAGCAGCCAAGCAGGCGAGCAGTACTTC. Protein: CASSQAGEQYF. This chain connects TRBV4-1 to TRBJ2-7; D is uncertain. Per the germline V gene, CDR1 is MGHRA and CDR2 is YSYEKL. V shed 1 base and J shed 6 bases, with 4 bases lying between them. The CDR3 is 11 residues long.

The rearrangement joins TRBV6-6 to TRBJ1-2; 10 bases agree with TRBD1. Per germline, CDR1 MNHNY and CDR2 SVGAGI (reference sequence). The CDR3 sequence is 13 residues long. Losses at the gene ends were 5 bases for V and 7 bases for J; bases not matched to a gene: 4. The CDR3 protein is CASSATGGGGYTF. CDR3 coding DNA: TGTGCCAGCAGTGCGACAGGGGGCGGTGGCTACACCTTC.

V gene TRBV5-5 combines with J gene TRBJ2-1, with 10 bases that match TRBD2. The CDR3 length is 15 residues. V lost 5 bases, J lost 4 bases, and 6 bases stayed unmatched. The germline CDR1 and CDR2 sequences are SGHKS and YYEKEE (reference sequence). This CDR3 is CASSPSGGGYNEQFF. In nucleotides, the CDR3 is TGTGCCAGCAGTCCCAGCGGGGGGGGATACAATGAGCAGTTCTTC.

A remark on this clone: Distinct nucleotide sequences in the sample also encode this CDR3. The chain combines TRBV12-3 or TRBV12-4 with TRBJ1-2, with 9 bases lining up with TRBD1. V trimming: 4 bases; J trimming: 4 bases; junction bases outside the gene matches: 1. The CDR3 runs to 13 residues. CDR3 protein: CASSSTGGYGYTF. The CDR3 DNA sequence: TGTGCCAGCAGTTCGACAGGGGGCTATGGCTACACCTTC.

The genes are TRBV29-1 and TRBJ2-7; D remains ambiguous. Between the trimmed V and J ends, which lost 7 bases and 4 bases, there was a span of 11 bases. Germline values: CDR1 SQVTM, CDR2 ANQGSEA. The CDR3 is 11 residues long. The chain's CDR3 is CSAGSRYEQYF. CDR3 nucleotides: TGCAGCGCCGGTTCCCGGTACGAGCAGTACTTC.

V gene TRBV27 combines with J gene TRBJ2-3; 8 bases align to TRBD1. Germline V gene lookup returns CDR1 MNHEY and CDR2 SMNVEV (reference sequence). The CDR3 runs 15 residues. The V segment lost 5 bases and the J segment 0 bases; nucleotides outside the gene matches: 4. In DNA, the CDR3 is TGTGCCAGCAGTCCGCAGGGGGCTAGCACAGATACGCAGTATTTT. Its protein product is CASSPQGASTDTQYF.

The gene calls are TRBV5-8 and TRBJ2-7; D perhaps matches TRBD1 (5 bases). The CDR3 loop spans 14 amino acids. V lost 5 bases, J lost 3 bases, and 15 bases lay in between. CDR1 is SGHTS, CDR2 YDEGEE, per germline. DNA of the CDR3: TGTGCCAGCAGGAACCGTGGGGCTTTCTACGAGCAGTACTTC. Translated, it gives CASRNRGAFYEQYF.

The V call is TRBV6-5, the J call TRBJ2-1; 8 bases align to TRBD2. The CDR3 consists of 14 residues. After removal of 6 bases from V and 4 bases from J, the junction contained 5 bases not matched to a gene. Germline values: CDR1 MNHEY, CDR2 SVGAGI. The CDR3 protein is CASRTGLGYNEQFF. CDR3 DNA: TGTGCCAGCAGGACGGGACTAGGGTACAATGAGCAGTTCTTC.

The gene calls are TRBV7-9 and TRBJ1-4; D perhaps matches TRBD1 (6 bases). This CDR3 comprises 12 residues. V lost 4 bases and J 8 bases, leaving 8 bases between the germline ends. Germline V lookup: CDR1 SEHNR, CDR2 FQNEAQ (reference sequence). The CDR3 DNA sequence: TGTGCCAGCAGCTCTGGACAGGAAAAACTGTTTTTT. Its protein product is CASSSGQEKLFF.

The rearrangement links TRBV28 to TRBJ1-2; D is unresolved. The germline V gene encodes CDR1 MDHEN and CDR2 SYDVKM. The V end lost 2 bases, the J end lost 4 bases, and 5 bases lay between the germline ends. The CDR3 runs 12 residues. CDR3 DNA sequence: TGTGCCAGCAGTTTAAGTTCCTATGGCTACACCTTC. Translated, it gives CASSLSSYGYTF.

The rearrangement joins TRBV15 to TRBJ1-2; D is ambiguous. Germline assignment: CDR1 LNHNV and CDR2 YYDKDF (reference sequence). V was pared by 0 bases and J by 0 bases, with 8 bases between. CDR3 length equals 15 residues. The CDR3 nucleotides are TGTGCCACCAGCAGAGATGGGGTAGCTAACTATGGCTACACCTTC. Its protein is CATSRDGVANYGYTF.

The chain combines TRBV4-2 with TRBJ1-2, with D possibly TRBD1 on 6 matching bases. The CDR3 spans 15 residues. V shed 3 bases and J shed 0 bases, with 11 bases lying between them. The germline V gene has CDR1 LGHNA and CDR2 YNFKEQ. The chain's CDR3 is CASSQSRGPNYGYTF. DNA for the CDR3: TGTGCCAGCAGCCAGTCCAGGGGTCCTAACTATGGCTACACCTTC.

As concerns this clone: The CDR3 ends on some other residue instead of the conserved phenylalanine or tryptophan, so this is likely a read error. The rearrangement joins TRBV5-1 to TRBJ2-7; the D gene is possibly TRBD1 (5 bases). V dropped 5 bases and J dropped 4 bases, with 10 bases sitting between them. CDR1 and CDR2 from the germline V gene are SGHRS and YFSETQ. The CDR3 contains 12 residues. The CDR3: CASRRDRYEQYL. The CDR3 bases are TGCGCCAGCAGACGAGACAGATACGAGCAGTACCTC.

J is TRBJ1-4 and V is TRBV7-9, with 8 bases lining up with TRBD1. The germline V gene encodes CDR1 SEHNR and CDR2 FQNEAQ (reference sequence). Trimming cost V 5 bases and J 5 bases; bases outside gene matches: 7. This CDR3 has 15 residues. The CDR3 DNA follows: TGTGCCAGCAGCGCGGACAGGGAGGGAAATGAAAAACTGTTTTTT. Residues: CASSADREGNEKLFF.

The CDR3 DNA sequence: TGTGCCTGGAGTGGACTGACTAGCGGAGCTGAGCAGTTCTTC. It translates to CAWSGLTSGAEQFF. This rearrangement joins TRBV30 to TRBJ2-1; 9 bases are shared with TRBD2. V lost 1 base and J lost 9; bases outside the gene matches: 7. This CDR3 contains 14 residues. Germline CDR1 is GTSNPN and CDR2 is SVGIG (reference sequence).